The entry below gives a single T cell receptor beta chain sequence along with its context. The data stem from a study of control samples from healthy donors and cancer patients. The V gene's germline CDR1 is SGHRS and CDR2 YFSETQ. This CDR3 has 14 amino acids. The V gene end was trimmed by 4 bases and the J gene end by 7 bases; junction bases not matched to a gene: 6. Using immunoSEQ multiplex PCR, the repertoire was profiled, and TCRdb retains in-frame clones only, with some absent. This table holds around 97,000 clones, roughly 89% found once. The V gene is TRBV5-1, the J gene TRBJ2-1; 9 bases align to TRBD1. Sequenced material: PBMCs. This sequence originates from a man in his sixties with lung cancer. CDR3 amino acids: CASSIQGALNEQFF. The CDR3 coding sequence is TGCGCCAGCAGCATACAGGGGGCGTTGAATGAGCAGTTCTTC.